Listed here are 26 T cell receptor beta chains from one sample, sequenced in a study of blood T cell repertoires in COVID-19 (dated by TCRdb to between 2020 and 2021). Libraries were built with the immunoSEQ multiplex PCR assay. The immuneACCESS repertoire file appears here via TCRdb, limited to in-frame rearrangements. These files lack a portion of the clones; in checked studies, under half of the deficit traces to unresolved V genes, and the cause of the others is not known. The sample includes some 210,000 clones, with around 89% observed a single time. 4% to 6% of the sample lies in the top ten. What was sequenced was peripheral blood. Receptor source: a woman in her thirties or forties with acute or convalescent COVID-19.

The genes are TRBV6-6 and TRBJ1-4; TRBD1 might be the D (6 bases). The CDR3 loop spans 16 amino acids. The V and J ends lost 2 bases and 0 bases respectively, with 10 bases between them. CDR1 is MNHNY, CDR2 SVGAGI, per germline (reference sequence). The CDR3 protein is CASSYSRQATNEKLFF. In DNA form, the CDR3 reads TGTGCCAGCAGTTACAGCCGACAGGCAACTAATGAAAAACTGTTTTTT.

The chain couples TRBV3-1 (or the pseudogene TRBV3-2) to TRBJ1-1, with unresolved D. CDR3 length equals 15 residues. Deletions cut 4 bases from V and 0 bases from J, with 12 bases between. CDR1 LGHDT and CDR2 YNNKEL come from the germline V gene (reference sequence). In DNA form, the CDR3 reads TGTGCCAGCAGCCCCAGATGGCCCCTGAACACTGAAGCTTTCTTT. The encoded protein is CASSPRWPLNTEAFF.

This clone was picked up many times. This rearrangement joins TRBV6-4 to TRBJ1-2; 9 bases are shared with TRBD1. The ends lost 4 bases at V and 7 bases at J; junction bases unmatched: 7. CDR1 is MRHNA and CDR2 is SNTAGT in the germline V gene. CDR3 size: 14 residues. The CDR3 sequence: CASSVTGGVPGYTF. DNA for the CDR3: TGTGCCAGCAGTGTAACAGGGGGCGTACCTGGCTACACCTTC.

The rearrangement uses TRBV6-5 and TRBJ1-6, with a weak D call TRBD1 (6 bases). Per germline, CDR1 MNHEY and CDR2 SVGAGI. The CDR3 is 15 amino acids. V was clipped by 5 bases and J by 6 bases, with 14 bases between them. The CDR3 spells CASSTRTGINSPLHF. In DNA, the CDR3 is TGTGCCAGCAGTACCCGCACAGGGATTAATTCACCCCTCCACTTT.

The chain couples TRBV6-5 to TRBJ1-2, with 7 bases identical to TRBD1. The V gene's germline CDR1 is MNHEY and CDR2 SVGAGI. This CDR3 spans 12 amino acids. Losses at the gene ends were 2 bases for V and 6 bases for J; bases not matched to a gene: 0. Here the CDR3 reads CASSYRGHGYTF. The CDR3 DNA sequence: TGTGCCAGCAGTTACAGGGGGCATGGCTACACCTTC.

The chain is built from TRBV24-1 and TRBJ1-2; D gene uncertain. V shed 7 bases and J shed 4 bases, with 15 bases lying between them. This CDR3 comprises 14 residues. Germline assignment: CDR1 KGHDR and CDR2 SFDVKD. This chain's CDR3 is CATSGPRGGYGYTF. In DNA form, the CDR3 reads TGTGCCACCAGCGGCCCGCGGGGAGGCTATGGCTACACCTTC.

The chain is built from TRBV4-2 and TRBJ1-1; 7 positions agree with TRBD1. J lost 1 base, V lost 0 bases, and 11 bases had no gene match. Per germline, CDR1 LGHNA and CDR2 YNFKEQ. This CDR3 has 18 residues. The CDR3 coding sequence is TGTGCCAGCAGCCAAGAACCTATCCTCAGACAGGGGAACACTGAAGCTTTCTTT. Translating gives CASSQEPILRQGNTEAFF.

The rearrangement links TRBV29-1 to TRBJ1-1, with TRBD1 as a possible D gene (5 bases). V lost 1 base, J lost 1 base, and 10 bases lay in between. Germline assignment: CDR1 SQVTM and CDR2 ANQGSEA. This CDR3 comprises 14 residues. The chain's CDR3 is CSVEGDRRNTEAFF. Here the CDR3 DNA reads TGCAGCGTTGAAGGAGACAGACGGAACACTGAAGCTTTCTTT.

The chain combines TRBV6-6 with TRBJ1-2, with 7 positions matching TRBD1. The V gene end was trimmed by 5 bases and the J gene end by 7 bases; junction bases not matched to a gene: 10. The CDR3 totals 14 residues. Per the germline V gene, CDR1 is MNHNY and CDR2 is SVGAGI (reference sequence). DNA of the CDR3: TGTGCCAGCAGTGCAACAGGGGCGGCGGGTGGCTACACCTTC. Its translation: CASSATGAAGGYTF.

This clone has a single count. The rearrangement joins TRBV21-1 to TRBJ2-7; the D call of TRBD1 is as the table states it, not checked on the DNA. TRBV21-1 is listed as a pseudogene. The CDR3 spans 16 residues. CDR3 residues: CASRGTYRGRAYEQYV. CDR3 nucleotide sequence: TGTGCCAGCAGGGGAACGTACAGGGGTAGGGCCTACGAGCAGTACGTC.

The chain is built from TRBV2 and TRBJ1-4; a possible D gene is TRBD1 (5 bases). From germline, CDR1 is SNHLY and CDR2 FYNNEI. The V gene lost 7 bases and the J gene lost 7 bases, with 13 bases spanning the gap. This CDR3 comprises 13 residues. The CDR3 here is CASTGGISEKLFF. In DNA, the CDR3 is TGTGCCAGCACGGGGGGGATCAGTGAAAAACTGTTTTTT.

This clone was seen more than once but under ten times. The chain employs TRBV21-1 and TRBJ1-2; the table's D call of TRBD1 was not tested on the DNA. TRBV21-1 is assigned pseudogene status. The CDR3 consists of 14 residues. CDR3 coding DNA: TGTGCCAGCAGCAAAAGGACAGGGGTCTATGGCTACACCTTC. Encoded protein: CASSKRTGVYGYTF.

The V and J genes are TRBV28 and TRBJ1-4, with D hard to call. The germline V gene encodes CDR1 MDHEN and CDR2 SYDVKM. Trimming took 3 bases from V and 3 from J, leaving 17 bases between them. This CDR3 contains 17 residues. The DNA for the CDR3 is TGTGCCAGCAGTTTTCTAGGTCTGGGTACGGCTAATGAAAAACTGTTTTTT. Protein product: CASSFLGLGTANEKLFF.

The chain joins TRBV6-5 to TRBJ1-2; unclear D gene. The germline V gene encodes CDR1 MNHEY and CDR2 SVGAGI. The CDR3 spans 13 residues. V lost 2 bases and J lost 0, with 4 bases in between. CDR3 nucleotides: TGTGCCAGCAGTTACCGCGCTAACTATGGCTACACCTTC. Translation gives CASSYRANYGYTF.

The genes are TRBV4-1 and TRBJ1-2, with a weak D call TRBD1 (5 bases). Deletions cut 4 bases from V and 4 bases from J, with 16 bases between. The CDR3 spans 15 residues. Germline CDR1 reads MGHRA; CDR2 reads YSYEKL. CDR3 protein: CASSPLTGLVYGYTF. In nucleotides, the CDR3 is TGCGCCAGCAGCCCGTTAACAGGTCTGGTCTATGGCTACACCTTC.

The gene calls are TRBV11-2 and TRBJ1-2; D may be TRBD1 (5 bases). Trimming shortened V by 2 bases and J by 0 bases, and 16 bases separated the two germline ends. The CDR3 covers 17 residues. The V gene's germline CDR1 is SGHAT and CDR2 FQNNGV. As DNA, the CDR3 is TGTGCCAGCAGCTTATCGCGGGGAGGGGCGACTAACTATGGCTACACCTTC. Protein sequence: CASSLSRGGATNYGYTF.

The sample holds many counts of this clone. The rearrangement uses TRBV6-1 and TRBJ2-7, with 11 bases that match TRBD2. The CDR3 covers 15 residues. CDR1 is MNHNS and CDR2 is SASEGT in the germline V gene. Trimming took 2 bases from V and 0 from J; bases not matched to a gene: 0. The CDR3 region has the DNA TGTGCCAGCAGTGAACTAGCGGGGGGCTCCTACGAGCAGTACGTC. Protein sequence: CASSELAGGSYEQYV.

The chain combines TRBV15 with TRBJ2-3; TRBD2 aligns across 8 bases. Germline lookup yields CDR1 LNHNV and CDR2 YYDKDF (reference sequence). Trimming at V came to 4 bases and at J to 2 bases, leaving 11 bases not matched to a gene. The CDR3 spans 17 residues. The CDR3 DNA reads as TGTGCCACCAGCAACGAGCGGTCTAGCGGGCCCACAGATACGCAGTATTTT. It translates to CATSNERSSGPTDTQYF. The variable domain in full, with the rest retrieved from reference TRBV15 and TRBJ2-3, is DAMVIQNPRYQVTQFGKPVTLSCSQTLNHNVMYWYQQKSSQAPKLLFHYYDKDFNNEADTPDNFQSRRPNTSFCFLDIRSPGLGDTAMYLCATSNERSSGPTDTQYFGPGTRLTVL.

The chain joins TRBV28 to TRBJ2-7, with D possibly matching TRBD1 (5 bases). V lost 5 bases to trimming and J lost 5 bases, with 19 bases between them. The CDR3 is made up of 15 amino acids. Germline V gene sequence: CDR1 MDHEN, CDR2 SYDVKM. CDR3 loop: CASSRQGPPDNEQYV. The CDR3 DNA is TGTGCCAGCAGTAGGCAGGGTCCCCCCGACAACGAGCAGTACGTC.

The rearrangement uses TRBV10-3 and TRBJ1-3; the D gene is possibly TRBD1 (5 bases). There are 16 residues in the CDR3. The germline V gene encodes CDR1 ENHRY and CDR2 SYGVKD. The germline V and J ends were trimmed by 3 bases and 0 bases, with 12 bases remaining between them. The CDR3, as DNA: TGTGCCATCAGTGAACGGGACTCTAGCTCTGGAAACACCATATATTTT. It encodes CAISERDSSSGNTIYF.

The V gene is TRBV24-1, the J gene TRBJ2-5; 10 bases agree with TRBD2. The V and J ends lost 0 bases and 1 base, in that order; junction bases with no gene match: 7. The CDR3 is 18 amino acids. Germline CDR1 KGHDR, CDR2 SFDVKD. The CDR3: CATSDLSPSGGFQETQYF. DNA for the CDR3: TGTGCCACCAGTGATTTGAGTCCTAGCGGGGGCTTCCAAGAGACCCAGTACTTC.

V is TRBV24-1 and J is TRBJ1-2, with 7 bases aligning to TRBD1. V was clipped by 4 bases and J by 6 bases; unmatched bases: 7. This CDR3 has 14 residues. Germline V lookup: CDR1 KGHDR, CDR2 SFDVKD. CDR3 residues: CATSDSQTGHGYTF. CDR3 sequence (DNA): TGTGCCACCAGTGACTCCCAGACAGGGCATGGCTACACCTTC.

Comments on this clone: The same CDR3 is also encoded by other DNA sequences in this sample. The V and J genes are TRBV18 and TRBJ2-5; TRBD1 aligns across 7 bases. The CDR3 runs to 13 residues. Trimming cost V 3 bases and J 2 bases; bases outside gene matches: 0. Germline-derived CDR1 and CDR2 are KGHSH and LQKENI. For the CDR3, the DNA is TGTGCCAGCTCACCGGGACAGCAAGAGACCCAGTACTTC. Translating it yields CASSPGQQETQYF.

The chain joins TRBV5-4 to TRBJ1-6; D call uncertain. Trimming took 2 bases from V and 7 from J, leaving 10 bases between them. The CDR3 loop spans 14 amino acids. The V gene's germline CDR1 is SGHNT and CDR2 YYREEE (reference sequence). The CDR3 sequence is CASSFMGRNSPLHF. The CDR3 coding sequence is TGTGCCAGCAGCTTTATGGGGAGAAATTCACCCCTCCACTTT.

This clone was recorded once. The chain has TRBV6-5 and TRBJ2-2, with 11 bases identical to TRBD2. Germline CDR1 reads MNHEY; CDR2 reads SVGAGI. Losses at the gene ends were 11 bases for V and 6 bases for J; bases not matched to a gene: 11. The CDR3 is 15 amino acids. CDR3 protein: CAASSGGAPPGELFF. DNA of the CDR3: TGTGCCGCTAGTAGCGGGGGGGCCCCCCCCGGGGAGCTGTTTTTT.

The CDR3 coding sequence is TGTGCCAGCAGCGTCCAAGCGGGGGCCGAGAGGCCTACGCAGTATTTT. Amino acids: CASSVQAGAERPTQYF. The chain employs TRBV9 and TRBJ2-3; 8 bases are shared with TRBD2. From germline, CDR1 is SGDLS and CDR2 YYNGEE. V trimming: 2 bases; J trimming: 8 bases; junction bases outside the gene matches: 13. This CDR3 contains 16 residues.